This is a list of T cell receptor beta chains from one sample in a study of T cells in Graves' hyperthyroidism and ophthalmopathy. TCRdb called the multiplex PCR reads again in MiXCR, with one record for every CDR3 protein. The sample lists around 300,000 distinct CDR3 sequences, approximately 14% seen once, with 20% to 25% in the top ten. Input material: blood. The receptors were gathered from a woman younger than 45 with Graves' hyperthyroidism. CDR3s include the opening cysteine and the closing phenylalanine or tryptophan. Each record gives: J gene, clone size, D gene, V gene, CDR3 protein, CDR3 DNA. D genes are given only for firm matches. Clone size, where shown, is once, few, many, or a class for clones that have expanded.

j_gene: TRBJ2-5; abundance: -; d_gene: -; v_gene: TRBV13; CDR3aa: CASSLPGHEETQYF; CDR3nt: TGTGCCAGCAGCTTGCCAGGGCATGAGGAGACCCAGTACTTC
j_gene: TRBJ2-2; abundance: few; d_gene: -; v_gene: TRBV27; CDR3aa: CASTGWASGELFF; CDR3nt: TGTGCCAGCACTGGCTGGGCCTCCGGGGAGCTGTTTTTT
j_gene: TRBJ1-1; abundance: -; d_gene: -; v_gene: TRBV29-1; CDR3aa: CSARKTAQNTEAFF; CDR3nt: TGCAGCGCTCGAAAGACAGCCCAGAACACTGAAGCTTTCTTT
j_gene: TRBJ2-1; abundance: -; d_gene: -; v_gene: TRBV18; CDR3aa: CASSPRDARRNEQFF; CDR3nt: TGTGCCAGCTCACCAAGGGATGCCCGCCGGAATGAGCAGTTCTTC
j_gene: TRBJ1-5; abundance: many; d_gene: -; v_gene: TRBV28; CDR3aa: CAARAGGYQPQHF; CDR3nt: TGTGCCGCTCGAGCGGGGGGCTATCAGCCCCAGCATTTT
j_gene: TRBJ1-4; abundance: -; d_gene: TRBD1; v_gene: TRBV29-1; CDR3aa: CSVEGPGGNEKLFF; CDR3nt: TGCAGCGTTGAAGGGCCAGGGGGTAATGAAAAACTGTTTTTT
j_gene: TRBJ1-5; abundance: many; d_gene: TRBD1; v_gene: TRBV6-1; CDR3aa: CAGSQGAWPQHF; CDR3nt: TGTGCCGGATCCCAGGGGGCTTGGCCCCAGCATTTT
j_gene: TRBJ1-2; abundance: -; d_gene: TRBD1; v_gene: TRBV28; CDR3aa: CASSGDRAGYTF; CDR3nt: TGTGCCAGCAGCGGAGACAGGGCCGGCTACACCTTC
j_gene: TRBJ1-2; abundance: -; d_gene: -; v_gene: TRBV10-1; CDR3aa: CASSRPANYGYTF; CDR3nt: TGTGCCAGCAGTCGTCCAGCTAACTATGGCTACACCTTC
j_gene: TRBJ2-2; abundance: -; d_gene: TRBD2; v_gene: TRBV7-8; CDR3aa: CASSHFEGLVSTGELFF; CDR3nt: TGTGCCAGCAGCCACTTCGAGGGACTAGTTAGCACCGGGGAGCTGTTTTTT
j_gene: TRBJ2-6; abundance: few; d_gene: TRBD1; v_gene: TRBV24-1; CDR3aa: CATSVGTGLSGANVLTF; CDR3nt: TGTGCCACCAGTGTTGGGACAGGGCTATCTGGGGCCAACGTCCTGACTTTC
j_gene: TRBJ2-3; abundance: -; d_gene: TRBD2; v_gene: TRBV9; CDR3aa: CASSVDSESGGRVTDTQYF; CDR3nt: TGTGCCAGCAGCGTAGATTCAGAGAGCGGCGGGAGGGTAACAGATACGCAGTATTTT
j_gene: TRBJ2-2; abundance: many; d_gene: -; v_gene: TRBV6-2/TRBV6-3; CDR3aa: CASSYTAGRRVRELFF; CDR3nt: TGTGCCAGCAGTTACACGGCGGGACGGCGGGTCCGGGAGCTGTTTTTT
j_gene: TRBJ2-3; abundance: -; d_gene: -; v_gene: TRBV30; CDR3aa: CAWSTGTHRDTQYF; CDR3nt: TGTGCCTGGAGTACAGGGACCCACAGAGATACGCAGTATTTT
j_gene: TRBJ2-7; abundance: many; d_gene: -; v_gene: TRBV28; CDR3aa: CASSSREKPTYEQYF; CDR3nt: TGTGCCAGCAGTTCCCGCGAAAAGCCCACCTACGAGCAGTACTTC
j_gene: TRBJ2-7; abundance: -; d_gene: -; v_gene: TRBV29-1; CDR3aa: CSVAKGGGYEQYF; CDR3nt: TGCAGCGTTGCTAAGGGAGGGGGCTACGAGCAGTACTTC
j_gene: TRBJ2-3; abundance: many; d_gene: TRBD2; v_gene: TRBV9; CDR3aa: CASSVRNGRGVDTQYF; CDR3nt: TGTGCCAGCAGCGTGCGGAACGGGAGGGGTGTAGATACGCAGTATTTT
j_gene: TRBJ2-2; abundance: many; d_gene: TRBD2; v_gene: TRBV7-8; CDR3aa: CASSFGRTNTGELFF; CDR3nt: TGTGCCAGCAGCTTCGGGAGGACGAACACCGGGGAGCTGTTTTTT
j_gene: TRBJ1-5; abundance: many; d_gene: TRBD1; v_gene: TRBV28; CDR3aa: CASSLGTGRGQPQHF; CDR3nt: TGTGCCAGCAGCCTGGGGACAGGGAGAGGGCAGCCCCAGCATTTT
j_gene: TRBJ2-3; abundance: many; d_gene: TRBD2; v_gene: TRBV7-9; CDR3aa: CASSSTFSGKDTQYF; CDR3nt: TGTGCCAGCAGCTCCACCTTTAGCGGGAAAGATACGCAGTATTTT
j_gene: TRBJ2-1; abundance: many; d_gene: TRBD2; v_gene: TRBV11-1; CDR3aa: CASSQITSGGYNEQFF; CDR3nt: TGTGCCAGCAGCCAGATTACTAGCGGGGGCTACAATGAGCAGTTCTTC
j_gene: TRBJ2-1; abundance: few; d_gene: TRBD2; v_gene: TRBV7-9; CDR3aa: CASSFRRETLYNEQFF; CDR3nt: TGTGCCAGCAGCTTTCGGCGGGAGACCCTTTACAATGAGCAGTTCTTC
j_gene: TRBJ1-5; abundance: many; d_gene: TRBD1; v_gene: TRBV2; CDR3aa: CASSEPRQGIVNQPQHF; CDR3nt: TGTGCCAGCAGCGAACCCCGACAGGGCATAGTCAATCAGCCCCAGCATTTT
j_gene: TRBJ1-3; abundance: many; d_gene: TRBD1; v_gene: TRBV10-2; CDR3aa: CASSGGQGNTIYF; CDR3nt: TGCGCCAGCAGTGGGGGACAGGGAAACACCATATATTTT
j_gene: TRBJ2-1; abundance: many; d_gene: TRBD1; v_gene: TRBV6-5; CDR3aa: CASSYGEQGNEQFF; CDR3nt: TGTGCCAGCAGTTACGGCGAACAGGGGAATGAGCAGTTCTTC
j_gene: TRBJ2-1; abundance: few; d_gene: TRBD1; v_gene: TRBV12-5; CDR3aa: CASGSLPLGQGFLDEQFF; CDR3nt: TGTGCTAGTGGTTCCCTCCCACTAGGACAGGGTTTCTTGGATGAGCAGTTCTTC
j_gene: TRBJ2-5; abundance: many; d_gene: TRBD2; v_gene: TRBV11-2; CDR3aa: CASSPINSGKETQYF; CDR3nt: TGTGCCAGCAGCCCCATTAATAGCGGGAAAGAGACCCAGTACTTC
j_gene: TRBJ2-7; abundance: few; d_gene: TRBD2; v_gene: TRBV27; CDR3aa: CASRPGTSGRAYEQYF; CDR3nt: TGTGCCAGCAGGCCCGGGACTAGCGGGAGGGCCTACGAGCAGTACTTC
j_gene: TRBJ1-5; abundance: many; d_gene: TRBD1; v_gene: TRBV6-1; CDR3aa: CASSFRLNHRGSNQPQHF; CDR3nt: TGTGCCAGCAGTTTCCGCCTTAATCACAGGGGTAGCAATCAGCCCCAGCATTTT
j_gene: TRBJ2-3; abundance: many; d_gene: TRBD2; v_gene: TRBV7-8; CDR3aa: CASSSSSGRTDTQYF; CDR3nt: TGTGCCAGCAGCTCATCTAGCGGGAGAACAGATACGCAGTATTTT
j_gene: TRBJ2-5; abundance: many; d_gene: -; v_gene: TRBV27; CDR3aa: CASSPPQGTQYF; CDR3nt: TGTGCCAGCTCCCCCCCGCAAGGGACCCAGTACTTC
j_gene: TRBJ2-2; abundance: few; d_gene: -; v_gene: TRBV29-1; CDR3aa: CSVLDRLDGELFF; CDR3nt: TGCAGCGTTCTAGACCGATTAGATGGGGAGCTGTTTTTT
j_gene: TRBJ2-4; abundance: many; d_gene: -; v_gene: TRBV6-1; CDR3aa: CASSSSGTQNIQYF; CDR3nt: TGTGCCAGCAGTTCTTCCGGGACACAAAACATTCAGTACTTC